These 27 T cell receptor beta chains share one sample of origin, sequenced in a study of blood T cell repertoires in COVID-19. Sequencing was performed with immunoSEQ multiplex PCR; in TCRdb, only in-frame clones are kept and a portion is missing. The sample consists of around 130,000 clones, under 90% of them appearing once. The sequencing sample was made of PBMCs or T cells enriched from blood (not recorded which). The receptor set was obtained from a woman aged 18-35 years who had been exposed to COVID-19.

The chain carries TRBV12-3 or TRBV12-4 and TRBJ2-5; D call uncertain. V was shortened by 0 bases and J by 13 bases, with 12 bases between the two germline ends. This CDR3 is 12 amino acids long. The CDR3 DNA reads TGTGCCAGCAGTTTAGCAAGCGACCCAGCGTACTTC. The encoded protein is CASSLASDPAYF.

CDR3 loop: CASREGGEKLFF. The CDR3 DNA reads as TGTGCCAGCCGGGAGGGGGGCGAAAAACTGTTTTTT. The rearrangement joins TRBV6-6 to TRBJ1-4, with a weak D call TRBD1 (6 bases). CDR1 and CDR2 (germline): MNHNY, SVGAGI (reference sequence). V lost 8 bases and J 8 bases, leaving 12 bases between the germline ends. This CDR3 contains 12 residues.

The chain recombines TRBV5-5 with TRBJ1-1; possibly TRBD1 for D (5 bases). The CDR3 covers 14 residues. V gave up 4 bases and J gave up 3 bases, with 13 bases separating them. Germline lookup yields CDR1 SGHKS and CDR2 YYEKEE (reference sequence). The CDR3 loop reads CASSKQVGHTEAFF. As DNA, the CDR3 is TGTGCCAGCAGCAAACAGGTGGGCCACACTGAAGCTTTCTTT.

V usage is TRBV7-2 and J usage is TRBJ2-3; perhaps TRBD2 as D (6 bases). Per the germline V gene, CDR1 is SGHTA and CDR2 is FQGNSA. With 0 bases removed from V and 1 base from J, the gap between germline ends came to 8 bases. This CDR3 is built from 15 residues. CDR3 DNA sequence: TGTGCCAGCAGCTTAGCACTAGCCGGCACAGATACGCAGTATTTT. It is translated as CASSLALAGTDTQYF. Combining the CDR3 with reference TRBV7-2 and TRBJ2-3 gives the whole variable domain GAGVSQSPSNKVTEKGKDVELRCDPISGHTALYWYRQSLGQGLEFLIYFQGNSAPDKSGLPSDRFSAERTGGSVSTLTIQRTQQEDSAVYLCASSLALAGTDTQYFGPGTRLTVL.

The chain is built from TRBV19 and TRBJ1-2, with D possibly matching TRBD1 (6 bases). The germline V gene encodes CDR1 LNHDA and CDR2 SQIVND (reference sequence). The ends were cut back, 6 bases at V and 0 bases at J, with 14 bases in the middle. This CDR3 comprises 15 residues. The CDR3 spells CASRPDSSANYGYTF. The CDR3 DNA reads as TGTGCCAGTAGACCGGACAGCTCGGCTAACTATGGCTACACCTTC.

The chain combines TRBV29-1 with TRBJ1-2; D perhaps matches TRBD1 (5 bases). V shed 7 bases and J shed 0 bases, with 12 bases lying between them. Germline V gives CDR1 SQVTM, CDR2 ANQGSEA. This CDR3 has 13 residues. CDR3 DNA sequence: TGCAGCGCGGACACCGCCCCTAACTATGGCTACACCTTC. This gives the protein CSADTAPNYGYTF.

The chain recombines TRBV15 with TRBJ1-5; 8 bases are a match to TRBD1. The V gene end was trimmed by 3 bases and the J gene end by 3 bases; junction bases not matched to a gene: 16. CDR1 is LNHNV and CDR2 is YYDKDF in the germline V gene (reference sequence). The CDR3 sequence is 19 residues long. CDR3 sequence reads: CATSREPGTGPGINQPQHF. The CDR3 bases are TGTGCCACCAGCAGGGAACCCGGGACAGGTCCGGGGATCAATCAGCCCCAGCATTTT.

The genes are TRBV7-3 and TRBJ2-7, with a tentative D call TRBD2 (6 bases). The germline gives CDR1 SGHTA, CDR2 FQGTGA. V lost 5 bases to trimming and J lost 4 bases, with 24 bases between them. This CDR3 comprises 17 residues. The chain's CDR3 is CASSPRFLFGGLYEQYF. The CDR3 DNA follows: TGTGCCAGCAGCCCCCGTTTTCTGTTCGGAGGGCTGTACGAGCAGTACTTC.

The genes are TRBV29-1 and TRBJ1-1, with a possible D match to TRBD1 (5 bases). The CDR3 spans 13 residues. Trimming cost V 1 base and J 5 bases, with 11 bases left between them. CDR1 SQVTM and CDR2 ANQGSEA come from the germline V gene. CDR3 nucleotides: TGCAGCGTTGAAGCCCAGGGAGGGACTGAAGCTTTCTTT. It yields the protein CSVEAQGGTEAFF.

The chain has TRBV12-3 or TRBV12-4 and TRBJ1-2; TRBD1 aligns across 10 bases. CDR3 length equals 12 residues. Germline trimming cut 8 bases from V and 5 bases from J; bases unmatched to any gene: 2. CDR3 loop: CASGTGEYGYTF. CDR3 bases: TGTGCCAGCGGGACAGGGGAGTATGGCTACACCTTC.

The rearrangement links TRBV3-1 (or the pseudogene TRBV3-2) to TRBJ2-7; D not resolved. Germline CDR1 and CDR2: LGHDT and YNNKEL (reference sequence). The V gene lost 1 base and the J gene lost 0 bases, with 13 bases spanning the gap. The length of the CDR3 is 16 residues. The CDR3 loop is CASSQGPQKSSYEQYF. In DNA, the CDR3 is TGTGCCAGCAGCCAAGGGCCACAGAAGAGCTCCTACGAGCAGTACTTC.

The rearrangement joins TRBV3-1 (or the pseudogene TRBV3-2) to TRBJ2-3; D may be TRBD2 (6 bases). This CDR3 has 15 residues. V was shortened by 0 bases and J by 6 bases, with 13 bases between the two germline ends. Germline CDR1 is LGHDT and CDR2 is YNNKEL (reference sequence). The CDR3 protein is CASSQDRFGGDTQYF. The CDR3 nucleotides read TGTGCCAGCAGCCAAGATCGTTTCGGAGGGGATACGCAGTATTTT.

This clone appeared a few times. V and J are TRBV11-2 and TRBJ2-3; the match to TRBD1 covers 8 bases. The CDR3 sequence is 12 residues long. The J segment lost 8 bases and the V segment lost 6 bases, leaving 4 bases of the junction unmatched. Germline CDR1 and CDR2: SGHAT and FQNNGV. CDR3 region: CASSLQGGTQYF. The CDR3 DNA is TGTGCCAGCAGTTTACAGGGGGGTACGCAGTATTTT.

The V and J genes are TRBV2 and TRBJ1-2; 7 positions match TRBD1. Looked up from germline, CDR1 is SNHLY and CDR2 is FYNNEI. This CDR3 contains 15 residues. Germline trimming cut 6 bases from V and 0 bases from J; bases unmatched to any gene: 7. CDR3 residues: CASSRQGTANYGYTF. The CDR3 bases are TGTGCCAGCAGCAGACAGGGTACTGCTAACTATGGCTACACCTTC.

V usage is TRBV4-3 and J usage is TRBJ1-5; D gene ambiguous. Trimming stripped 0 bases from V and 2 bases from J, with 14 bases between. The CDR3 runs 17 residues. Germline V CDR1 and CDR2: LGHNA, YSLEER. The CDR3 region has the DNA TGCGCCAGCAGCCAAGATCAGAACGCCGCGGGCAATCAGCCCCAGCATTTT. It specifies CASSQDQNAAGNQPQHF.

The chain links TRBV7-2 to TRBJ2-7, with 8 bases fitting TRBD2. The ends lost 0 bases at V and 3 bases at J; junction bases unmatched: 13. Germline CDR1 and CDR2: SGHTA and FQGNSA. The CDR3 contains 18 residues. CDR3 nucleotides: TGTGCCAGCAGCTTAGCTCTGGCTTCCTGGGCGGGGGGCTACGAGCAGTACTTC. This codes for CASSLALASWAGGYEQYF.

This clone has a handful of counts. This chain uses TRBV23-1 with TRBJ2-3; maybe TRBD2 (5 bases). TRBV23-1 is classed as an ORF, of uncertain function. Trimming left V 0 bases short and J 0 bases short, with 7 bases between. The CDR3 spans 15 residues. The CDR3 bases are TGCGCCAGCAGTCAATCGGGAGCTAGCACAGATACGCAGTATTTT. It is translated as CASSQSGASTDTQYF.

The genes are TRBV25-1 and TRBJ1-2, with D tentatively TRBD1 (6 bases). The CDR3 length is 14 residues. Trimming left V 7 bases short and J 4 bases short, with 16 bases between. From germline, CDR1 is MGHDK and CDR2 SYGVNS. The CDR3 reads CASTPLVGGYGYTF. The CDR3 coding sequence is TGTGCCAGCACCCCCCTGGTAGGGGGCTATGGCTACACCTTC.

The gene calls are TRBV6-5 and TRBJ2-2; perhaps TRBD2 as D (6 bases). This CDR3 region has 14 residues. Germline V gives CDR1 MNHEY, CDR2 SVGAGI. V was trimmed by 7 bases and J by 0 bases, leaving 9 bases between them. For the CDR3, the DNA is TGTGCCAGCAAGTGGGGGGCGAACACCGGGGAGCTGTTTTTT. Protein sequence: CASKWGANTGELFF.

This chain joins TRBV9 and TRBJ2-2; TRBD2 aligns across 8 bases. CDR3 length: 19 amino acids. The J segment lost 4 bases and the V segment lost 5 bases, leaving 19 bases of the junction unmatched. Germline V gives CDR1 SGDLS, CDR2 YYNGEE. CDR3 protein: CASSKQLRKAGDITGELFF. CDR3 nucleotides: TGTGCCAGCAGTAAGCAGCTCCGGAAAGCGGGAGATATCACCGGGGAGCTGTTTTTT.

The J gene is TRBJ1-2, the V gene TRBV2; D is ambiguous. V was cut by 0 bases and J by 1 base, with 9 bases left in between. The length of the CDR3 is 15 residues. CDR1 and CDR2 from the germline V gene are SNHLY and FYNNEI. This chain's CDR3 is CASSEAPGDNYGYTF. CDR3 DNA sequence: TGTGCCAGCAGTGAAGCGCCCGGAGATAACTATGGCTACACCTTC.

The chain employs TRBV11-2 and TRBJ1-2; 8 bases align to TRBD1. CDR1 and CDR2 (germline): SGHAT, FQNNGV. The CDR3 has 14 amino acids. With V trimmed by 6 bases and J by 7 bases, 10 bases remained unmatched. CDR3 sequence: CASRPRDRKGGYTF. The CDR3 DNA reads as TGTGCCAGCAGACCAAGGGACAGGAAAGGTGGCTACACCTTC. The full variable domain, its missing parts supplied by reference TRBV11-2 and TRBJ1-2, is EAGVAQSPRYKIIEKRQSVAFWCNPISGHATLYWYQQILGQGPKLLIQFQNNGVVDDSQLPKDRFSAERLKGVDSTLKIQPAKLEDSAVYLCASRPRDRKGGYTFGSGTRLTVV.

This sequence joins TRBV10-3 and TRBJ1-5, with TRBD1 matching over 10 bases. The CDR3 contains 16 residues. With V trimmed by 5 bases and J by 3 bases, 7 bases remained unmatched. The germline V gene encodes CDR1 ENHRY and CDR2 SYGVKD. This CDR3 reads CAISSSTGGNNQPQHF. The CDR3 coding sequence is TGTGCCATCAGTTCTTCGACAGGGGGCAACAATCAGCCCCAGCATTTT.

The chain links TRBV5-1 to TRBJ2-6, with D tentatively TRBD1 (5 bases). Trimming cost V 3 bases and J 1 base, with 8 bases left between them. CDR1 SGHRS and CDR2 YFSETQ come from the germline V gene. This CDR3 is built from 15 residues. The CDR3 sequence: CASSSDSSGANVLTF. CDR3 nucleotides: TGCGCCAGCAGCTCCGACAGTTCTGGGGCCAACGTCCTGACTTTC.

The CDR3 spells CASGTSGPRAQYF. CDR3 sequence (DNA): TGTGCTAGTGGCACTTCCGGTCCGAGGGCCCAGTACTTC. The gene calls are TRBV12-5 and TRBJ2-5, with a tentative D call TRBD2 (5 bases). The germline CDR1 and CDR2 sequences are LGHNT and FRNRAP. The V end was cut by 6 bases, the J end by 9 bases, with 17 bases between. The CDR3 is 13 residues long.

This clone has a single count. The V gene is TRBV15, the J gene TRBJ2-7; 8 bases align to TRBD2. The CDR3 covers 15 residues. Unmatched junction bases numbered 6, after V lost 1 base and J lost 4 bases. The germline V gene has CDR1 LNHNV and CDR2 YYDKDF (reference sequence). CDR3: CATSRVSGSSYEQYF. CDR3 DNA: TGTGCCACCAGCAGAGTCAGCGGGAGTTCATACGAGCAGTACTTC.

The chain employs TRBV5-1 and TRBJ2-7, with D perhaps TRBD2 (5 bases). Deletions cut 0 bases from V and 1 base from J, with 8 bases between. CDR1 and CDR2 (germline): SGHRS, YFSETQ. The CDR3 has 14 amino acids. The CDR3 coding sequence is TGCGCCAGCAGCTTGGGGCGGGTATCCTACGAGCAGTACTTC. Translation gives CASSLGRVSYEQYF. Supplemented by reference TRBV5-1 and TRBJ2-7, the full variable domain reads KAGVTQTPRYLIKTRGQQVTLSCSPISGHRSVSWYQQTPGQGLQFLFEYFSETQRNKGNFPGRFSGRQFSNSRSEMNVSTLELGDSALYLCASSLGRVSYEQYFGPGTRLTVT.